The 26 T cell receptor beta chains reported below all come from one sample, sequenced in a study of blood T cell repertoires in COVID-19. The data were produced by immunoSEQ multiplex PCR, yet TCRdb's version contains in-frame clones alone and is incomplete. In the table there are approximately 190,000 clones, approximately 85% of which are singletons. Sample: peripheral blood. The receptors were gathered from a woman aged 70-85 years with active or convalescent COVID-19.

The J gene is TRBJ2-3, the V gene TRBV7-3; 10 bases are shared with TRBD2. The CDR3 is 16 amino acids. J was trimmed by 1 base and V by 0 bases; bases with no gene match: 1. The germline V gene encodes CDR1 SGHTA and CDR2 FQGTGA. Here the CDR3 reads CASSLTLAGGTDTQYF. The CDR3 DNA follows: TGTGCCAGCAGCTTAACCCTAGCGGGAGGCACAGATACGCAGTATTTT.

The chain uses TRBV5-1 and TRBJ2-7; possible D gene TRBD2, 5 bases. From germline, CDR1 is SGHRS and CDR2 YFSETQ. Trimming shortened V by 4 bases and J by 2 bases, and 10 bases separated the two germline ends. The CDR3 covers 13 residues. This chain's CDR3 is CASSRTVTYEQYF. CDR3 bases: TGCGCCAGCAGCCGGACTGTTACCTACGAGCAGTACTTC.

A few counts support this clone. The V and J genes are TRBV7-3 and TRBJ2-1; 12 bases agree with TRBD2. Germline lookup yields CDR1 SGHTA and CDR2 FQGTGA. Unmatched junction bases numbered 3, after V lost 2 bases and J lost 4 bases. This CDR3 is built from 16 residues. Here the CDR3 reads CASSLSGTSGYNEQFF. As DNA, the CDR3 is TGTGCCAGCAGCTTATCGGGGACTAGCGGGTACAATGAGCAGTTCTTC.

V is TRBV18 and J is TRBJ2-2; D is possibly TRBD1 (5 bases). The CDR3 has 13 amino acids. Germline lookup yields CDR1 KGHSH and CDR2 LQKENI. Between the trimmed V and J ends, which lost 3 bases and 8 bases, there was a span of 10 bases. The CDR3 loop is CASSPSQGGELFF. In nucleotides, the CDR3 is TGTGCCAGCTCACCGAGCCAGGGTGGGGAGCTGTTTTTT.

The rearrangement joins TRBV6-5 to TRBJ1-1; no definite D call. The CDR3 contains 14 residues. Germline loops: CDR1 MNHEY, CDR2 SVGAGI. V lost 0 bases and J 5 bases, leaving 10 bases between the germline ends. The CDR3 protein is CASSYSGSGTEAFF. The CDR3 DNA follows: TGTGCCAGCAGTTACTCCGGCAGCGGGACTGAAGCTTTCTTT.

The CDR3 nucleotides read TGTGCCAGCAGTTACTCGGGGACTAGAGGGTACGAGCAGTACTTC. Translating gives CASSYSGTRGYEQYF. The V gene is TRBV6-5, the J gene TRBJ2-7, with 8 nucleotides matching TRBD2. Germline V gene sequence: CDR1 MNHEY, CDR2 SVGAGI. CDR3 size: 15 residues. Losses at the gene ends were 0 bases for V and 4 bases for J; bases not matched to a gene: 5.

The rearrangement joins TRBV19 to TRBJ1-2; a possible D gene is TRBD1 (6 bases). The CDR3 is 15 amino acids. CDR1 and CDR2 (germline): LNHDA, SQIVND (reference sequence). V was pared by 5 bases and J by 7 bases, with 20 bases between. CDR3 sequence reads: CASSSGGRTVGGYTF. The CDR3 nucleotides read TGTGCCAGTAGTTCAGGCGGCCGGACAGTCGGTGGCTACACCTTC.

This chain connects TRBV29-1 to TRBJ2-5, with 8 bases identical to TRBD1. The CDR3 spans 13 residues. The V and J ends lost 5 bases and 5 bases, in that order; junction bases with no gene match: 7. The V gene's germline CDR1 is SQVTM and CDR2 ANQGSEA. CDR3 sequence: CSVRQGAFETQYF. CDR3 nucleotides: TGCAGCGTTCGGCAGGGGGCTTTCGAGACCCAGTACTTC. Drawing the rest from reference TRBV29-1 and TRBJ2-5, the complete variable domain is SAVISQKPSRDICQRGTSLTIQCQVDSQVTMMFWYRQQPGQSLTLIATANQGSEATYESGFVIDKFPISRPNLTFSTLTVSNMSPEDSSIYLCSVRQGAFETQYFGPGTRLLVL.

J is TRBJ2-2 and V is TRBV9; TRBD1 is a possible D gene (6 bases). The CDR3 extends over 12 amino acids. Per germline, CDR1 SGDLS and CDR2 YYNGEE. The V and J ends lost 3 bases and 9 bases respectively, with 9 bases between them. As DNA, the CDR3 is TGTGCCAGCAGCGCCCAGGGGTGGGAGCTGTTTTTT. Its translation: CASSAQGWELFF.

The chain uses TRBV5-1 and TRBJ1-2; 10 bases fit TRBD1. Unmatched junction bases numbered 7, after V lost 3 bases and J lost 8 bases. Germline values: CDR1 SGHRS, CDR2 YFSETQ. The CDR3 loop spans 14 amino acids. The CDR3 bases are TGCGCCAGCAGCTCGACAGGGGGCGGCAAAGGCTACACCTTC. Translated, it gives CASSSTGGGKGYTF.

V gene TRBV29-1 combines with J gene TRBJ1-1, with D tentatively TRBD1 (6 bases). Germline V gene sequence: CDR1 SQVTM, CDR2 ANQGSEA. Between the trimmed V and J ends, which lost 4 bases and 1 base, there was a span of 19 bases. The CDR3 consists of 16 residues. CDR3 protein: CSVVLVGQRTNTEAFF. CDR3 bases: TGCAGCGTTGTTCTCGTAGGACAGCGAACGAACACTGAAGCTTTCTTT.

This clone appeared once. V is TRBV15 and J is TRBJ2-7, with unresolved D. V was trimmed by 0 bases and J by 4 bases, leaving 13 bases between them. Germline V gives CDR1 LNHNV, CDR2 YYDKDF (reference sequence). The CDR3 extends over 15 amino acids. CDR3 nucleotide sequence: TGTGCCACCAGCAGAGACCTAGATCGAGCATACGAGCAGTACTTC. It specifies CATSRDLDRAYEQYF.

V gene TRBV12-5 combines with J gene TRBJ2-1, with 13 positions matching TRBD2. The CDR3 length is 15 residues. The J segment lost 8 bases and the V segment lost 0 bases, leaving 1 base of the junction unmatched. CDR1 is LGHNT, CDR2 FRNRAP, per germline. Written as DNA, the CDR3 is TGTGCTAGTGGTTTGGTAGGACTAGCGGGAGATGAGCAGTTCTTC. Protein sequence: CASGLVGLAGDEQFF.

This chain links TRBV4-2 with TRBJ2-7, with D maybe TRBD2 (6 bases). With 0 bases removed from V and 0 bases from J, the gap between germline ends came to 27 bases. CDR3 length: 21 residues. Per the germline V gene, CDR1 is LGHNA and CDR2 is YNFKEQ. The DNA of the CDR3 is TGTGCCAGCAGCCAAGAAAGGGCGGTTCCGGGGATGTTAGCGGACTCCTACGAGCAGTACTTC. Residues: CASSQERAVPGMLADSYEQYF.

The J gene is TRBJ2-7, the V gene TRBV5-8; 7 bases line up with TRBD1. Unmatched junction bases numbered 9, after V lost 5 bases and J lost 4 bases. CDR1 is SGHTS and CDR2 is YDEGEE in the germline V gene. CDR3 length: 14 residues. This chain's CDR3 is CASRTRRGQYEQYF. The CDR3 bases are TGTGCCAGCAGAACACGACGGGGACAGTACGAGCAGTACTTC.

The chain recombines TRBV2 with TRBJ2-7; D gene unclear. In germline, CDR1 is SNHLY, CDR2 FYNNEI. There are 11 residues in the CDR3. V shed 7 bases and J shed 2 bases, with 6 bases lying between them. The CDR3 region has the DNA TGTGCCAGCACTTCGGCCTACGAGCAGTACTTC. This gives the protein CASTSAYEQYF. Together with reference TRBV2 and TRBJ2-7, the CDR3 gives the full variable domain: EPEVTQTPSHQVTQMGQEVILRCVPISNHLYFYWYRQILGQKVEFLVSFYNNEISEKSEIFDDQFSVERPDGSNFTLKIRSTKLEDSAMYFCASTSAYEQYFGPGTRLTVT.

This clone was seen only once. V is TRBV6-5 and J is TRBJ2-7; 9 bases line up with TRBD1. The germline CDR1 and CDR2 sequences are MNHEY and SVGAGI. There are 12 residues in the CDR3. V trimming: 8 bases; J trimming: 3 bases; junction bases outside the gene matches: 2. The CDR3 here is CASSDRGYEQYF. CDR3 bases: TGTGCCAGCTCGGACAGGGGCTACGAGCAGTACTTC.

The chain links TRBV18 to TRBJ2-7; 7 bases agree with TRBD1. The CDR3 has 13 amino acids. V dropped 3 bases and J dropped 3; count of bases not matched to a gene: 2. CDR1 is KGHSH and CDR2 is LQKENI in the germline V gene. CDR3 coding DNA: TGTGCCAGCTCACCGGGACAGAGCTACGAGCAGTACTTC. Its protein is CASSPGQSYEQYF.

The rearrangement joins TRBV19 to TRBJ2-7; 10 bases are shared with TRBD2. V lost 9 bases and J lost 6; bases outside the gene matches: 17. This CDR3 contains 16 residues. Germline V gene data show CDR1 as LNHDA and CDR2 as SQIVND (reference sequence). CDR3: CARAILAGAQFGEQYF. DNA of the CDR3: TGTGCCAGGGCAATTCTAGCGGGAGCTCAGTTCGGCGAGCAGTACTTC.

The chain links TRBV4-1 to TRBJ2-1, with TRBD2 identical over 8 bases. Germline V lookup: CDR1 MGHRA, CDR2 YSYEKL. J gave up 9 bases and V 4 bases, and 17 bases lay outside the gene matches. The CDR3 loop spans 17 amino acids. Here the CDR3 reads CASSPYPPGLVSVEQFF. CDR3 in DNA: TGCGCCAGCAGCCCCTACCCTCCGGGACTAGTTTCAGTTGAGCAGTTCTTC.

This clone has a single count. This chain connects TRBV11-2 to TRBJ1-2; TRBD1 matches at 8 bases. V shed 1 base and J 6 bases; nucleotides not matched to a gene: 7. This CDR3 is 15 amino acids long. CDR1 is SGHAT, CDR2 FQNNGV, per germline. The CDR3 DNA reads TGTGCCAGCAGCTTAGTCCGGCAGGGGGCACATGGCTACACCTTC. Translated: CASSLVRQGAHGYTF.

The chain is built from TRBV2 and TRBJ1-3; 8 bases are shared with TRBD1. Trimming at V came to 9 bases and at J to 4 bases, leaving 8 bases not matched to a gene. The CDR3 totals 14 residues. In germline, CDR1 is SNHLY, CDR2 FYNNEI. Here the CDR3 reads CARSAGGTGNTIYF. The CDR3, as DNA: TGTGCCAGAAGCGCAGGGGGCACAGGAAACACCATATATTTT.

The chain has TRBV28 and TRBJ2-3; no clear D gene. The CDR3 contains 15 residues. Per germline, CDR1 MDHEN and CDR2 SYDVKM. Trimming stripped 1 base from V and 2 bases from J, with 10 bases between. CDR3 residues: CASSLLADLTDTQYF. CDR3 coding DNA: TGTGCCAGCAGTTTATTGGCAGATCTCACAGATACGCAGTATTTT.

J is TRBJ2-1 and V is TRBV6-6; TRBD2 agrees at 14 bases. The ends lost 5 bases at V and 9 bases at J; junction bases unmatched: 12. Germline V lookup: CDR1 MNHNY, CDR2 SVGAGI (reference sequence). This CDR3 is 17 amino acids long. CDR3 sequence: CASSPQSTSGRASEQFF. The CDR3, as DNA: TGTGCCAGCAGTCCTCAATCGACTAGCGGGAGGGCCAGTGAGCAGTTCTTC.

This sequence joins TRBV29-1 and TRBJ2-4; 16 positions agree with TRBD2. The V gene's germline CDR1 is SQVTM and CDR2 ANQGSEA. Trimming removed 6 bases from V and 0 bases from J; junction bases left unmatched: 8. The CDR3 has 18 residues. CDR3 DNA sequence: TGCAGCGTCCATGGGACTAGCGGGAGGGACGCAGCCAAAAACATTCAGTACTTC. It yields the protein CSVHGTSGRDAAKNIQYF.

The rearrangement links TRBV1 to TRBJ2-1; the table's D gene call, TRBD2, was not cross checked with the DNA. TRBV1 is marked as a pseudogene. The CDR3 consists of 16 residues. Written as DNA, the CDR3 is TGCACCAGCAGCCAATGGACTAGCGGGAGGGTATGTGAGCAGTTCTTC. Residues: CTSSQWTSGRVCEQFF.